These T cell receptor beta chains were read from a single sample in a study of CD8+CD57+ T cells in acquired aplastic anemia. TCRdb recomputed calls from the reads with MiXCR, one row per CDR3 protein. The repertoire has some 160,000 distinct CDR3 sequences, approximately 44% of them found once; the top ten carry about 2.9%. Sequences were obtained from sorted CD4+, CD8+, or CD8+CD57+ T cells (not recorded which) from PBMCs. The receptors were sampled from a human donor with aplastic anemia. Each CDR3 is given with its conserved first and last residue. Each record gives: D gene, J gene, clone size, V gene, CDR3 protein, CDR3 DNA. D genes are given only for firm matches. Clone sizes are given selectively: once, few, many, or a class where the clone is expanded.

d_call: TRBD1; j_call: TRBJ2-3; clone_size: -; v_call: TRBV24-1; cdr3_aa: CATSDRTGPDTQYF; cdr3_nt: TGTGCCACCAGTGACCGGACAGGGCCAGATACGCAGTATTTT
d_call: TRBD1; j_call: TRBJ1-1; clone_size: -; v_call: TRBV14; cdr3_aa: CASGQGRGLNTEAFF; cdr3_nt: TGTGCCAGTGGACAGGGGAGGGGGCTGAACACTGAAGCTTTCTTT
d_call: TRBD2; j_call: TRBJ2-7; clone_size: -; v_call: TRBV2; cdr3_aa: CASTGTSDSYEQYF; cdr3_nt: TGTGCCAGTACCGGGACTAGCGACTCCTACGAGCAGTACTTC
d_call: TRBD1; j_call: TRBJ1-1; clone_size: many; v_call: TRBV10-3; cdr3_aa: CAISEDRAQAFF; cdr3_nt: TGTGCCATCAGCGAGGACAGGGCCCAAGCTTTCTTT
d_call: TRBD1; j_call: TRBJ2-1; clone_size: many; v_call: TRBV24-1; cdr3_aa: CATSAGRGHEQFF; cdr3_nt: TGTGCCACCAGTGCGGGAAGGGGGCATGAGCAGTTCTTC
d_call: -; j_call: TRBJ1-1; clone_size: -; v_call: TRBV7-2; cdr3_aa: CASSLVRGTEAFF; cdr3_nt: TGTGCCAGCAGCTTAGTTCGCGGGACTGAAGCTTTCTTT
d_call: TRBD1; j_call: TRBJ1-1; clone_size: -; v_call: TRBV25-1; cdr3_aa: CASSVSTGANTEAFF; cdr3_nt: TGTGCCAGCAGTGTTTCGACAGGGGCGAACACTGAAGCTTTCTTT
d_call: -; j_call: TRBJ2-7; clone_size: -; v_call: TRBV2; cdr3_aa: CASSGGADGDEQYF; cdr3_nt: TGTGCCAGCAGTGGAGGGGCAGACGGGGACGAGCAGTACTTC
d_call: TRBD2; j_call: TRBJ2-7; clone_size: -; v_call: TRBV20-1; cdr3_aa: CSARVGGGYEQYF; cdr3_nt: TGCAGTGCTAGAGTCGGCGGGGGGTATGAGCAGTACTTC
d_call: -; j_call: TRBJ2-5; clone_size: many; v_call: TRBV29-1; cdr3_aa: CSVRGTAQETQYF; cdr3_nt: TGCAGCGTTCGCGGGACGGCCCAAGAGACCCAGTACTTC
d_call: TRBD2; j_call: TRBJ2-5; clone_size: -; v_call: TRBV20-1; cdr3_aa: CSARRGLAGGGETQYF; cdr3_nt: TGCAGTGCAAGACGGGGACTAGCGGGAGGTGGGGAGACCCAGTACTTC
d_call: -; j_call: TRBJ1-1; clone_size: -; v_call: TRBV2; cdr3_aa: CASSGQREAFF; cdr3_nt: TGTGCCAGCTCAGGACAGCGTGAAGCTTTCTTT
d_call: -; j_call: TRBJ1-1; clone_size: -; v_call: TRBV4-2; cdr3_aa: CASSQGESFTEAFF; cdr3_nt: TGTGCCAGCAGCCAAGGTGAGTCCTTCACTGAAGCTTTCTTT
d_call: TRBD2; j_call: TRBJ2-1; clone_size: -; v_call: TRBV29-1; cdr3_aa: CSVDYPKTSGVLSSYNEQFF; cdr3_nt: TGCAGCGTTGATTACCCTAAGACTAGCGGTGTCCTGAGCTCCTACAATGAGCAGTTCTTC
d_call: TRBD1; j_call: TRBJ1-1; clone_size: many; v_call: TRBV5-1; cdr3_aa: CASSLGRGTGTMNTEAFF; cdr3_nt: TGCGCCAGCAGCTTGGGACGAGGGACAGGGACCATGAACACTGAAGCTTTCTTT
d_call: TRBD2; j_call: TRBJ2-3; clone_size: many; v_call: TRBV9; cdr3_aa: CASSASGGAQDTQYF; cdr3_nt: TGTGCCAGCAGCGCTAGCGGGGGGGCCCAAGATACGCAGTATTTT
d_call: TRBD1; j_call: TRBJ2-5; clone_size: -; v_call: TRBV19; cdr3_aa: CASSSGTGSYETQYF; cdr3_nt: TGTGCCAGTAGTTCCGGGACAGGGAGTTACGAGACCCAGTACTTC
d_call: TRBD1; j_call: TRBJ1-2; clone_size: many; v_call: TRBV20-1; cdr3_aa: CSASPPGTVNYGYTF; cdr3_nt: TGCAGTGCTAGCCCCCCCGGGACAGTTAACTATGGCTACACCTTC
d_call: TRBD1; j_call: TRBJ1-1; clone_size: -; v_call: TRBV10-2; cdr3_aa: CASSEPTGDRRTEALF; cdr3_nt: TGCGCCAGCAGTGAGCCCACAGGGGATAGGCGCACTGAAGCTCTCTTT
d_call: TRBD1; j_call: TRBJ1-2; clone_size: few; v_call: TRBV29-1; cdr3_aa: CSVSGTGGPPESYTF; cdr3_nt: TGCAGCGTATCCGGGACAGGGGGCCCTCCGGAGAGCTACACCTTC
d_call: -; j_call: TRBJ1-5; clone_size: once; v_call: TRBV28; cdr3_aa: CAAKDSDQPQHF; cdr3_nt: TGTGCCGCGAAAGATAGCGATCAGCCCCAGCATTTT
d_call: -; j_call: TRBJ1-2; clone_size: -; v_call: TRBV25-1; cdr3_aa: CASSSGGASLGGYTF; cdr3_nt: TGTGCCAGCAGTTCGGGGGGCGCGAGTTTAGGTGGCTACACCTTC
d_call: -; j_call: TRBJ1-2; clone_size: many; v_call: TRBV29-1; cdr3_aa: CSVEGDRLGSYGYTF; cdr3_nt: TGCAGCGTTGAGGGAGACAGATTAGGGAGCTATGGCTACACCTTC
d_call: -; j_call: TRBJ1-5; clone_size: many; v_call: TRBV5-6; cdr3_aa: CASSTPPQGVQWPQHF; cdr3_nt: TGTGCCAGCAGCACCCCACCCCAGGGAGTCCAATGGCCCCAGCATTTT
d_call: -; j_call: TRBJ2-1; clone_size: many; v_call: TRBV9; cdr3_aa: CASSAGHRSYNEQFF; cdr3_nt: TGTGCCAGCAGCGCGGGACACCGCTCCTACAATGAGCAGTTCTTC
d_call: TRBD1; j_call: TRBJ2-3; clone_size: -; v_call: TRBV24-1; cdr3_aa: CATSDPGSGGRGRRDTQYF; cdr3_nt: TGTGCCACCAGTGACCCTGGGAGCGGTGGCAGGGGGCGCAGAGATACGCAGTATTTT
d_call: -; j_call: TRBJ1-4; clone_size: few; v_call: TRBV7-9; cdr3_aa: CASSSREGGDEKLFF; cdr3_nt: TGTGCCAGCAGCTCTCGGGAGGGGGGGGATGAAAAACTGTTTTTT
d_call: -; j_call: TRBJ1-2; clone_size: many; v_call: TRBV5-1; cdr3_aa: CASSLGQSYGYTF; cdr3_nt: TGCGCCAGCAGCTTAGGACAGTCCTATGGCTACACCTTC
d_call: -; j_call: TRBJ1-3; clone_size: -; v_call: TRBV14; cdr3_aa: CASSSKQGLAGNTIYF; cdr3_nt: TGTGCCAGCAGCTCTAAACAGGGTTTGGCTGGAAACACCATATATTTT
d_call: -; j_call: TRBJ2-1; clone_size: few; v_call: TRBV10-3; cdr3_aa: CASSTPGRLSVNEQFF; cdr3_nt: TGTGCCAGCAGTACCCCGGGGAGGTTAAGCGTCAATGAGCAGTTCTTC